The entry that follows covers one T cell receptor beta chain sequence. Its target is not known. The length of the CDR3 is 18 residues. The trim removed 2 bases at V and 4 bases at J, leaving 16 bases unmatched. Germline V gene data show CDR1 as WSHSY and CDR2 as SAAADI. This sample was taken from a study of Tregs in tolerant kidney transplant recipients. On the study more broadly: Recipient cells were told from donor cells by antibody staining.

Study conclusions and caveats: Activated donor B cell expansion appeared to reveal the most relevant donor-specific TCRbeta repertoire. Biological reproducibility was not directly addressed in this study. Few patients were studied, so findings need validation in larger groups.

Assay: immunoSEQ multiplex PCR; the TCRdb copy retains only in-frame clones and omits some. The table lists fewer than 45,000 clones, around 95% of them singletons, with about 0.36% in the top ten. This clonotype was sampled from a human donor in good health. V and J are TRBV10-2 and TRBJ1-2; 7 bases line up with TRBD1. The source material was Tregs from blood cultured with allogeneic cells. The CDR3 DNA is TGCGCCAGCAGTGAGAGTATAGGGGGCGCGGGTCGGGGCTATGGCTACACCTTC. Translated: CASSESIGGAGRGYGYTF.